What follows describes a single T cell receptor (beta chain). Clones were read by immunoSEQ multiplex PCR, and TCRdb kept only the in-frame ones, dropping some. The table has under 5,500 clones, around half seen once; the top ten hold approximately 50%. The data are from a study of radiation and T cells in renal cell carcinoma. The sample's treatment: 15 Gy SBRT to primary tumor, nephrectomy 4 weeks later. CDR1 and CDR2 from the germline V gene are SGHDT and YYEEEE. CDR3 length equals 16 residues. With V trimmed by 2 bases and J by 8 bases, 8 bases remained unmatched. The source was tumor tissue, collected from a patient whose treatment included radiotherapy and nephrectomy. The chain employs TRBV5-6 and TRBJ1-6, with 9 bases lining up with TRBD1. The sequence was obtained from a man between 60 and 75 years old with renal cell carcinoma. CDR3 DNA sequence: TGTGCCAGCAGCTTCGGAACCGGGACAGGGTATTCACCCCTCCACTTT. Translating it yields CASSFGTGTGYSPLHF.